These T cell receptor beta chains were read from a single sample in a study of blood T cell repertoires in COVID-19. Repertoires were generated with immunoSEQ multiplex PCR, while TCRdb's copy carries only in-frame clones and drops some. This table holds approximately 170,000 clones, around 90% found once. Input material: PBMCs or T cells enriched from blood (not recorded which). Receptor source: a woman aged 18-29 years who had recovered from COVID-19. The conserved cysteine and the conserved F or W are not part of the CDR3 here.

>TRBJ1-1|TRBV5-8
ASSPGQLMNTEAF
>TRBJ2-5|TRBV11-2
ASAQGKTQY
>TRBJ2-5|TRBV11-2
ASSFNRGGLQETQY
>TRBJ2-5|TRBV28
ASSSSGAPRETQY
>TRBJ2-7|TRBV21-1
ASNHYSGGESYEQY
>TRBJ2-1|TRBV10-3
AISEDASGGNEQF
>TRBJ1-4|TRBV6-6
ASSAKGTGVNEKLF
>TRBJ2-5|TRBV30
AWSPTGTGGETQY
>TRBJ1-1|TRBV18
ASSAGQGGVTEAF
>TRBJ2-3|TRBV18
ASSLTGTSGTDTQY
>TRBJ1-1|TRBV30
AWSRQANTEAF
>TRBJ1-2|TRBV6-5
ASSYSGGRGNYGYT
>TRBJ2-5|TRBV24-1
ATSDRQGGETQY
>TRBJ1-1|TRBV29-1
SVEEGVNTEAF
>TRBJ2-3|TRBV5-6
ASSWGGPGGTDTQY
>TRBJ2-4|TRBV7-9
ASSPRDTPGAIQY
>TRBJ1-4|TRBV19
ASSIQGAGEKLF
>TRBJ1-5|TRBV28
ASSLYARVHSNQPQH
>TRBJ2-7|TRBV6-2/TRBV6-3
ASSYRGPTYEQY
>TRBJ1-4|TRBV24-1
ATKPTGLDSNEKLF
>TRBJ1-1|TRBV13
ASSLKRTYDTEAF
>TRBJ1-4|TRBV7-9
ASSFSGEPNEKLF